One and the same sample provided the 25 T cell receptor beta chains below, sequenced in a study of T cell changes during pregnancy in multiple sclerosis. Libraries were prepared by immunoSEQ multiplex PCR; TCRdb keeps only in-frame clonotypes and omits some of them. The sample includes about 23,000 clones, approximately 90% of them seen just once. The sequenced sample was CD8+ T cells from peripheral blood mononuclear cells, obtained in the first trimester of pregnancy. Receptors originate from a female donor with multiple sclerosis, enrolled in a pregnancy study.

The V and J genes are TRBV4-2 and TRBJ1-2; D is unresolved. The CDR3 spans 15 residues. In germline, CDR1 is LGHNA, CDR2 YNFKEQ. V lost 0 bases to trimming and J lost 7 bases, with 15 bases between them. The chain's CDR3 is CASSQEGWQEVGYTF. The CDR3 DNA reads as TGTGCCAGCAGCCAAGAAGGTTGGCAGGAGGTTGGCTACACCTTC.

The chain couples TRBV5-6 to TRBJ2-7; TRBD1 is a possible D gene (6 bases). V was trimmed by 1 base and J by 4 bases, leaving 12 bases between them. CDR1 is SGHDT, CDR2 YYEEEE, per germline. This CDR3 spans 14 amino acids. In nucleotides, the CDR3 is TGTGCCAGCAGCTTGTTGGCAGGGGATTACGAGCAGTACTTC. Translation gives CASSLLAGDYEQYF.

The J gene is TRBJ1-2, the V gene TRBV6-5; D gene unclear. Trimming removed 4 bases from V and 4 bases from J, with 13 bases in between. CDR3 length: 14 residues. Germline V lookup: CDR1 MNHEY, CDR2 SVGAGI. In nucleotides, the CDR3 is TGTGCCAGCAGTTCCACTCTTACTTTCTATGGCTACACCTTC. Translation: CASSSTLTFYGYTF.

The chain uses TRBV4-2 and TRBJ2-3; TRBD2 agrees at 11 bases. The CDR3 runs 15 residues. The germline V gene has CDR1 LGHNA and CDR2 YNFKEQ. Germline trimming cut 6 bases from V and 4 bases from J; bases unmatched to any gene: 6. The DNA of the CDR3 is TGTGCCAGCAGAGCTAGCGGGAGGTCGGCAGATACGCAGTATTTT. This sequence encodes CASRASGRSADTQYF.

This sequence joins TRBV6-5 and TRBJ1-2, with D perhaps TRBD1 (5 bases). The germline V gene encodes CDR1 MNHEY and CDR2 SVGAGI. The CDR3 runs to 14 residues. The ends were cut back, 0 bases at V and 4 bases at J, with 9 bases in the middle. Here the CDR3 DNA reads TGTGCCAGCAGTTACTCGGGGCAGAGCTATGGCTACACCTTC. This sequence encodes CASSYSGQSYGYTF.

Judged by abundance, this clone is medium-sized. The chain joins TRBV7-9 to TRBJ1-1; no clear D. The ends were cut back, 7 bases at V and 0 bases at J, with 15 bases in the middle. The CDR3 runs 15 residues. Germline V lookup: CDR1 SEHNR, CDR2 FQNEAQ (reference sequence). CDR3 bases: TGTGCCAGCATCCTAACCCCGGAGATGAACACTGAAGCTTTCTTT. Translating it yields CASILTPEMNTEAFF.

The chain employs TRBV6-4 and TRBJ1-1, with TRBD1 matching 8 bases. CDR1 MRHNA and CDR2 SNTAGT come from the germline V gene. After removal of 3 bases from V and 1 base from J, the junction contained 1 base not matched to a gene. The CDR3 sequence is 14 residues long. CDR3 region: CASSEGTGNTEAFF. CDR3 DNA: TGTGCCAGCAGTGAAGGGACAGGGAACACTGAAGCTTTCTTT.

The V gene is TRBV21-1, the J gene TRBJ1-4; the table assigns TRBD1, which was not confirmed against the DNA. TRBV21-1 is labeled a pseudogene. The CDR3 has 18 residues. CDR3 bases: TGTGCCAGCAGCAAATGGGGCAGGGGGTTGACCCGCAATGAAAAACTGTTTTTT. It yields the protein CASSKWGRGLTRNEKLFF.

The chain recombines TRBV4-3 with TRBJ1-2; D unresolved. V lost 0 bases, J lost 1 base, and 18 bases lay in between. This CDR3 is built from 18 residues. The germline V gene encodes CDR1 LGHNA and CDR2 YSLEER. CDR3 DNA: TGCGCCAGCAGCCAAGATTCCCAGGTGCCGTTATTTAACTATGGCTACACCTTC. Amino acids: CASSQDSQVPLFNYGYTF.

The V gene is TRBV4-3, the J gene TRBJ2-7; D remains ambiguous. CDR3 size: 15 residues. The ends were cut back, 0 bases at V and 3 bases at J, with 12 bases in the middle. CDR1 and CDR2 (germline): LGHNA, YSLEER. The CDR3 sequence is CASSQDAASSYEQYF. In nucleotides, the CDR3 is TGCGCCAGCAGCCAAGATGCGGCAAGCAGCTACGAGCAGTACTTC.

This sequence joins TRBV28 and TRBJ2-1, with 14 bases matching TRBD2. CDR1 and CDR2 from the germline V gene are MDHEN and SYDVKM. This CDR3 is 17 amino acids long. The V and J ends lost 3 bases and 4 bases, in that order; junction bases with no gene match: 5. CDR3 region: CASSFGTSGSGYNEQFF. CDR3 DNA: TGTGCCAGCAGTTTCGGGACTAGCGGGAGTGGGTACAATGAGCAGTTCTTC.

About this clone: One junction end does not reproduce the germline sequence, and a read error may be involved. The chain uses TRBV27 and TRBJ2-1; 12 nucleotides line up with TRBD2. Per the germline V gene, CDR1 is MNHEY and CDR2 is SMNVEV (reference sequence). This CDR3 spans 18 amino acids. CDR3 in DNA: TGTGCCACCAGTTTATTTGGGACTAGCGGGTTGTCCTACAATGAGCAGTTCTTC. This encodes CATSLFGTSGLSYNEQFF.

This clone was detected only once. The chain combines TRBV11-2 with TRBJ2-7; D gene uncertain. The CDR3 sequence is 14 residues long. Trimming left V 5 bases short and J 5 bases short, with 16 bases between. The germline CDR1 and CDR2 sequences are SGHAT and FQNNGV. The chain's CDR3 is CASSHSLAVHEQYF. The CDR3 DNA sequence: TGTGCCAGCAGCCATAGCTTGGCCGTCCACGAGCAGTACTTC.

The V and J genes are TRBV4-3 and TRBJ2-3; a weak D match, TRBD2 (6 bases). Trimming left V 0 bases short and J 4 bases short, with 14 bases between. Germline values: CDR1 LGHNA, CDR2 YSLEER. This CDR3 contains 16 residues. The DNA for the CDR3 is TGCGCCAGCAGCCAAGATCGGGGGACGGGCTCAGATACGCAGTATTTT. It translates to CASSQDRGTGSDTQYF.

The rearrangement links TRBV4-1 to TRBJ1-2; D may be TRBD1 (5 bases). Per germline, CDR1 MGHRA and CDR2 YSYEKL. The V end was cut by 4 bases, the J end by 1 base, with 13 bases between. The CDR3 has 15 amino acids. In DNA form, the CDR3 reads TGCGCCAGCAGCCCAACGGGGGGGAGTAACTATGGCTACACCTTC. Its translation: CASSPTGGSNYGYTF.

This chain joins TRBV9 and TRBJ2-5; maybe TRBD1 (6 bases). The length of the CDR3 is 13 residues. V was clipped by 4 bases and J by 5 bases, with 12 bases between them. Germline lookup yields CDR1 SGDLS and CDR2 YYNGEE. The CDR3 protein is CASSPPQGETQYF. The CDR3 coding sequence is TGTGCCAGCAGCCCACCTCAGGGGGAGACCCAGTACTTC.

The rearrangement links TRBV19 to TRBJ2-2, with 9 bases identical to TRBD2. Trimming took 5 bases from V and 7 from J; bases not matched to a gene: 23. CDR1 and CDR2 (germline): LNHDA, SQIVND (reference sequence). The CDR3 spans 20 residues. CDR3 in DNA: TGTGCCAGTAGTGTCCCGGAGCGGACGGTTCTAGCGGGGACGTTCGGGGAGCTGTTTTTT. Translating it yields CASSVPERTVLAGTFGELFF.

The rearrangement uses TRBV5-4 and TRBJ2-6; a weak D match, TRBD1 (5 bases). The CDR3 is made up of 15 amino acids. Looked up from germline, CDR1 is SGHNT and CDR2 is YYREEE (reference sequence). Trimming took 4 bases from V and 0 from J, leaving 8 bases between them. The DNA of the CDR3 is TGTGCCAGCAGCCAGGACAACTCTGGGGCCAACGTCCTGACTTTC. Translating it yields CASSQDNSGANVLTF. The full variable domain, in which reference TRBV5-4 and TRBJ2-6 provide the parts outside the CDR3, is ETGVTQSPTHLIKTRGQQVTLRCSSQSGHNTVSWYQQALGQGPQFIFQYYREEENGRGNFPPRFSGLQFPNYSSELNVNALELDDSALYLCASSQDNSGANVLTFGAGSRLTVL.

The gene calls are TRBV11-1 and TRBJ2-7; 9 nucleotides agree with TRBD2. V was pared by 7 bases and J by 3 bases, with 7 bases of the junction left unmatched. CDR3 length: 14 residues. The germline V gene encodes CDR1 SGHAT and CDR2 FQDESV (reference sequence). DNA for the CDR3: TGTGCCAGCACTTTAGCGGGAGTCGGCTACGAGCAGTACTTC. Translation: CASTLAGVGYEQYF.

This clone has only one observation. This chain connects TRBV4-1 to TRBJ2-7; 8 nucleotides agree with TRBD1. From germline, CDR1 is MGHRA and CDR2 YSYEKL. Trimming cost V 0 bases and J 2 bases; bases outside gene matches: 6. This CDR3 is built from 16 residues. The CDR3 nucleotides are TGCGCCAGCAGCCAAGAGAACCTACAGGGGGCCTACGAGCAGTACTTC. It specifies CASSQENLQGAYEQYF.

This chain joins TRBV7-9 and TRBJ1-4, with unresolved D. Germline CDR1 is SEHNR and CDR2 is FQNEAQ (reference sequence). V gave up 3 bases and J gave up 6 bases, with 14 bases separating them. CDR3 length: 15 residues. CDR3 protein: CASSLEAAWDEKLFF. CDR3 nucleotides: TGTGCCAGCAGCTTGGAGGCCGCGTGGGATGAAAAACTGTTTTTT. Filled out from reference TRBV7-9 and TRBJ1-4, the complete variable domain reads DTGVSQNPRHKITKRGQNVTFRCDPISEHNRLYWYRQTLGQGPEFLTYFQNEAQLEKSRLLSDRFSAERPKGSFSTLEIQRTEQGDSAMYLCASSLEAAWDEKLFFGSGTQLSVL.

Here the CDR3 reads CASSLTTLELLHNEQFF. In DNA form, the CDR3 reads TGTGCCAGCTCACTTACGACTCTCGAGCTGCTCCACAATGAGCAGTTCTTC. The gene calls are TRBV18 and TRBJ2-1; D remains unclear. The V end lost 4 bases, the J end lost 5 bases, and 21 bases lay between the germline ends. This CDR3 region has 17 residues. CDR1 and CDR2 from the germline V gene are KGHSH and LQKENI.

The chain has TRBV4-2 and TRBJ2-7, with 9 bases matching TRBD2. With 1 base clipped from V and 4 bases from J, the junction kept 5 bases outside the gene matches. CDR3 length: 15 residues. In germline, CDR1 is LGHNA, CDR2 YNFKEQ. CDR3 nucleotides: TGTGCCAGCAGCCAAGGTGAACTAGCGGGTTACGAGCAGTACTTC. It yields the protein CASSQGELAGYEQYF.

CDR3: CASSSQTVIWANVLTF. Here the CDR3 DNA reads TGTGCCAGCAGCTCGCAAACGGTAATTTGGGCCAACGTCCTGACTTTC. This chain links TRBV7-2 with TRBJ2-6; no clear D. The CDR3 is 16 residues long. V was clipped by 4 bases and J by 5 bases, with 15 bases between them. Germline assignment: CDR1 SGHTA and CDR2 FQGNSA.

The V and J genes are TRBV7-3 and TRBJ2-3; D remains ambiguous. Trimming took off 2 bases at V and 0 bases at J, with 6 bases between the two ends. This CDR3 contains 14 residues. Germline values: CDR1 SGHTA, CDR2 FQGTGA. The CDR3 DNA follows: TGTGCCAGCAGCTTACTCGGTAGCACAGATACGCAGTATTTT. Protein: CASSLLGSTDTQYF.